This T cell receptor beta chain was sequenced for a study of cytomegalovirus exposure and HLA in healthy donors. Overall study results and limits: The presence/absence work took it that sequencing depth was about the same across donors. Likely technical artifact: a cluster of highly shared sequence variants.

The germline CDR1 and CDR2 sequences are SEHNR and FQNEAQ (reference sequence). V was trimmed by 5 bases and J by 3 bases, leaving 16 bases between them. The CDR3 contains 15 residues. A multiplex PCR was run with 60 Vbeta primers and 13 Jbeta primers. Sequencing was performed with immunoSEQ multiplex PCR; in TCRdb, only in-frame clones are kept and a portion is missing. The sample includes 130,000 to 150,000 clones, under 90% of them seen just once. In its sample, this clone was seen once. Its antigen is unidentified. The chain is built from TRBV7-9 and TRBJ2-5; D possibly corresponds to TRBD1 (5 bases). The source material was PBMCs. The clonotype originates from a man aged 40-49 years in good health and CMV-seronegative. This CDR3 is CASSPYRAREETQYF. The CDR3 DNA sequence: TGTGCCAGCAGCCCATATCGGGCCAGGGAAGAGACCCAGTACTTC. The full variable domain, in which reference TRBV7-9 and TRBJ2-5 provide the parts outside the CDR3, is DTGVSQNPRHKITKRGQNVTFRCDPISEHNRLYWYRQTLGQGPEFLTYFQNEAQLEKSRLLSDRFSAERPKGSFSTLEIQRTEQGDSAMYLCASSPYRAREETQYFGPGTRLLVL.